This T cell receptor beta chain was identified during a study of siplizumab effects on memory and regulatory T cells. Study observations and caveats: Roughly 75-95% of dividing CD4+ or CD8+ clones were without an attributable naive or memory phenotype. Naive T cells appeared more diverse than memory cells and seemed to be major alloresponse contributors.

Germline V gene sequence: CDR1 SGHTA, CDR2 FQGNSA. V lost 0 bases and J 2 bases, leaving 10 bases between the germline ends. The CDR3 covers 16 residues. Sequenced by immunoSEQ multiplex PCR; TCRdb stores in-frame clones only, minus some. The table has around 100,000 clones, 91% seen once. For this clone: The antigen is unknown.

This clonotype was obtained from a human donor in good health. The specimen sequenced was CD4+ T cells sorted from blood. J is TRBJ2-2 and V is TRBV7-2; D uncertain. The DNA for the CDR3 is TGTGCCAGCAGCTTAGCGCAGCTAATAAACACCGGGGAGCTGTTTTTT. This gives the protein CASSLAQLINTGELFF.